This passage covers 15 T cell receptor beta chains from one sample sequenced in a study of breast tumors, draining lymph nodes, adjacent tissues. TCRdb re-called the multiplex PCR reads with MiXCR, one entry per CDR3 protein. The top ten clones hold around 4.5% of a sample with 150,000 to 200,000 distinct CDR3 sequences, 30% to 35% of them seen once. Breast cancer patients provided tissue from their axillary draining lymph nodes. The sample taken for sequencing was axillary lymph node tissue. These receptor sequences come from a female donor with breast cancer. Some clones in this sample may be carry-over from other donors' samples.

The chain is built from TRBV11-2 and TRBJ2-3; D may correspond to TRBD1 or TRBD2 (5 bases each). Trimming took off 1 base at V and 4 bases at J, with 15 bases between the two ends. CDR1 is SGHAT, CDR2 FQNNGV, per germline. The CDR3 covers 16 residues. The CDR3 protein is CASSLVTQAGADTQYF. The CDR3 DNA sequence: TGTGCCAGCAGCTTAGTTACACAGGCCGGGGCAGATACGCAGTATTTT.

This clonotype was observed many times. V gene TRBV7-9 combines with J gene TRBJ2-7; 8 bases align to TRBD1. Looked up from germline, CDR1 is SEHNR and CDR2 is FQNEAQ (reference sequence). This CDR3 contains 15 residues. V lost 5 bases, J lost 1 base, and 7 bases stayed unmatched. CDR3 nucleotides: TGTGCCAGCAGCCGATCGGGACAGGCATCCTACGAGCAGTACTTC. Protein sequence: CASSRSGQASYEQYF.

In this sample, this clonotype turned up many times. The chain carries TRBV11-3 and TRBJ1-4; 7 bases are shared with TRBD1. The junction had 6 bases not matched to a gene; V was cut back by 2 bases and J by 0 bases. CDR1 and CDR2 from the germline V gene are SGHNT and YENEEA. The CDR3 has 17 amino acids. The CDR3 sequence: CASSLSRGHATNEKLFF. The CDR3 bases are TGTGCCAGCAGCTTATCGAGGGGGCACGCAACTAATGAAAAACTGTTTTTT.

A few counts support this clonotype. A read error may be the cause here, since a much bigger clone is one base away. The V gene is TRBV5-5, the J gene TRBJ2-7; unclear D gene. Germline V gene sequence: CDR1 SGHKS, CDR2 YYEKEE (reference sequence). The CDR3 contains 13 residues. The CDR3 sequence: CASSLQRAYGQYF. CDR3 sequence (DNA): TGTGCCAGCAGCTTGCAACGGGCCTACGGGCAGTACTTC.

This clonotype was detected ten times or more. This may come from a read error, since a much larger clone is one base off. The chain links TRBV5-6 to TRBJ2-1; no clear D. Germline V gives CDR1 SGHDT, CDR2 YYEEEE. The CDR3 spans 11 residues. The CDR3 is CASSGNNAQFF. In DNA, the CDR3 is TGTGCCAGCAGCGGCAACAATGCGCAGTTCTTC.

The gene calls are TRBV19 and TRBJ2-3; TRBD2 might be the D (6 bases). The V gene lost 6 bases and the J gene lost 5 bases, with 15 bases spanning the gap. The CDR3 runs 14 residues. Germline CDR1 reads LNHDA; CDR2 reads SQIVND (reference sequence). As DNA, the CDR3 is TGTGCCAGTAGACGGCGGAGGGTGGTAGATACGCAGTATTTT. It yields the protein CASRRRRVVDTQYF.

The V gene is TRBV6-4, the J gene TRBJ2-1; TRBD2 might be the D (7 bases). CDR1 and CDR2 from the germline V gene are MRHNA and SNTAGT. V was cut by 4 bases and J by 5 bases, with 18 bases left in between. The CDR3 consists of 16 residues. The CDR3 region has the DNA TGTGCCAGCAGTGGACGATGGGGGGGCAGGGACAATGAGCAGTTCTTC. Translated, it gives CASSGRWGGRDNEQFF.

The V call is TRBV27, the J call TRBJ1-5; 10 bases match TRBD1. The CDR3 spans 18 residues. With 7 bases clipped from V and 2 bases from J, the junction kept 14 bases outside the gene matches. CDR1 is MNHEY, CDR2 SMNVEV, per germline (reference sequence). The CDR3 DNA is TGTGCCAGCACCCAGAACCGGACAGGGGGGTTTGGCAATCAGCCCCAGCATTTT. It codes for CASTQNRTGGFGNQPQHF.

This clonotype was counted ten times or more. The rearrangement links TRBV11-2 to TRBJ1-2; unclear D gene. Per germline, CDR1 SGHAT and CDR2 FQNNGV. Trimming removed 5 bases from V and 7 bases from J, with 14 bases in between. The CDR3 is 13 amino acids. The CDR3 DNA reads as TGTGCCAGCAGCCTCACCCCTTCCTCTGGCTACACCTTC. It is translated as CASSLTPSSGYTF.

This clonotype was counted ten times or more. The J gene is TRBJ2-7, the V gene TRBV6-2 or TRBV6-3; possibly TRBD1 or TRBD2 for D (5 bases each). Germline V lookup: CDR1 MNHEY, CDR2 SVGEGT. V lost 2 bases to trimming and J lost 0 bases, with 8 bases between them. CDR3 length: 14 amino acids. As DNA, the CDR3 is TGTGCCAGCAGTTACCCAGGGAGCTCCTACGAGCAGTACTTC. This gives the protein CASSYPGSSYEQYF.

The chain employs TRBV6-2 or TRBV6-3 and TRBJ1-2; the D gene is possibly TRBD1 (5 bases). From germline, CDR1 is MNHEY and CDR2 SVGEGT. The V end was cut by 5 bases, the J end by 2 bases, with 12 bases between. The CDR3 totals 14 residues. CDR3 bases: TGTGCCAGCAGTCACATTGGGGGGAACTATGGCTACACCTTC. Translation: CASSHIGGNYGYTF.

This clonotype was detected only a few times. The rearrangement joins TRBV15 to TRBJ1-2; D not certain. With 0 bases removed from V and 4 bases from J, the gap between germline ends came to 12 bases. Germline loops: CDR1 LNHNV, CDR2 YYDKDF (reference sequence). The CDR3 has 15 residues. The CDR3 bases are TGTGCCACCAGCAGAGATCTCGGGTGGGGCTATGGCTACACCTTC. Translation gives CATSRDLGWGYGYTF.

There are many counts of this clonotype. The chain employs TRBV2 and TRBJ2-7; 9 bases match TRBD1. The CDR3 consists of 14 residues. Germline CDR1 is SNHLY and CDR2 is FYNNEI. V lost 4 bases and J lost 6; bases outside the gene matches: 7. The CDR3 DNA follows: TGTGCCAGCAGTGCCCTCTGGACAGGGGTCGAGCAGTACTTC. This encodes CASSALWTGVEQYF.

The rearrangement joins TRBV7-9 to TRBJ2-1, with D perhaps TRBD2 (7 bases). This CDR3 spans 15 amino acids. The V gene lost 6 bases and the J gene lost 6 bases, with 18 bases spanning the gap. Germline values: CDR1 SEHNR, CDR2 FQNEAQ (reference sequence). The CDR3 DNA follows: TGTGCCAGCAGTTACGGGGGGCTTCCCCCCAATGAGCAGTTCTTC. Its translation is CASSYGGLPPNEQFF.

This clonotype was observed at least ten times. The chain recombines TRBV9 with TRBJ2-5, with D maybe TRBD2 (5 bases). The CDR3 has 15 residues. Germline CDR1 is SGDLS and CDR2 is YYNGEE. Trimming removed 4 bases at V and 2 bases at J, with 15 bases between. CDR3 sequence (DNA): TGTGCCAGCAGCCCCCGACAAGCGGCACAAGAGACCCAGTACTTC. Its translation: CASSPRQAAQETQYF.